This T cell receptor (beta chain) comes out of a study of T cell responses to AZD1222 COVID-19 vaccine. Study information: Second-dose groups at about 4 or about 12 weeks were pooled.

Measured with immunoSEQ multiplex PCR; TCRdb has only the in-frame clones, and not every one. The sample gives about 150,000 clones, approximately 90% of which show up once; 1.8% is in the top ten. Study-wide results and caveats: Baseline serology detected seropositivity in only five to seven AZD1222 recipients. Clonal diversity was possibly underestimated, and the donors were mostly white British, with more females. After two AZD1222 doses, spike-specific TCR breadth and depth rose versus day 0.

Trimming pared 3 bases from V and 0 bases from J, leaving 12 bases between. This CDR3 is built from 16 residues. Germline V gene data show CDR1 as ENHRY and CDR2 as SYGVKD. On this clone itself: As yet, its antigen is unknown.

V usage is TRBV10-3 and J usage is TRBJ1-3; D remains ambiguous. This receptor was identified in an adult in good health. Here the sequenced sample was peripheral blood, taken on day 0 of AZD1222 vaccination. The CDR3 coding sequence is TGTGCCATCAGTGACCCCGCCGGGGTCTCTGGAAACACCATATATTTT. Translated, it gives CAISDPAGVSGNTIYF.